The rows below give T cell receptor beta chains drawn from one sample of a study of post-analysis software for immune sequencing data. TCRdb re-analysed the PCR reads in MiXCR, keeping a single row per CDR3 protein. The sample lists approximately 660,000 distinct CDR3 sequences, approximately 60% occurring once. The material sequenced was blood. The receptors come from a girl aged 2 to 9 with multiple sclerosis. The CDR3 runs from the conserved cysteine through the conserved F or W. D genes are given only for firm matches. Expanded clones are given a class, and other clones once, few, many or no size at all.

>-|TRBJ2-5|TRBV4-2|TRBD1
CASSHEGLQGRQETQYF
TGTGCCAGCAGCCATGAGGGCCTACAGGGGCGACAAGAGACCCAGTACTTC
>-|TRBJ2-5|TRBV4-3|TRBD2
CASSQVGGRGSEQYF
TGCGCCAGCAGCCAAGTGGGCGGGAGAGGGAGTGAGCAGTACTTC
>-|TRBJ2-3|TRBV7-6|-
CASSSPVTDTQYF
TGTGCCAGCAGCTCACCAGTAACAGATACGCAGTATTTT
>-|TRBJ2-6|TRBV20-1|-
CSAIGATGANVLTF
TGCAGTGCGATTGGGGCGACTGGGGCCAACGTCCTGACTTTC
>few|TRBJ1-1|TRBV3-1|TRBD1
CASSLGQGALGTEAFF
TGTGCCAGCAGCCTCGGACAGGGGGCGCTTGGCACTGAAGCTTTCTTT
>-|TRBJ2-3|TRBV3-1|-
CASSQALASDTQYF
TGTGCCAGCAGCCAAGCACTAGCAAGTGATACGCAGTATTTT
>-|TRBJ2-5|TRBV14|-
CASSQEVFMGQYF
TGTGCCAGCAGCCAAGAGGTGTTTATGGGGCAGTACTTC
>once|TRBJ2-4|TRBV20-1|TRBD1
CSAPDRGLGAKNIQYF
TGCAGTGCTCCCGACAGGGGATTGGGAGCCAAAAACATTCAGTACTTC
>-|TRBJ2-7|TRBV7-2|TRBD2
CVSSAPSSGRVYEQYF
TGTGTCAGCAGCGCACCATCTAGCGGGAGGGTTTACGAGCAGTACTTC
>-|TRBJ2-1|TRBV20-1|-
CSAVGMLFVYNEQFF
TGCAGTGCCGTGGGTATGCTCTTTGTTTACAATGAGCAGTTCTTC
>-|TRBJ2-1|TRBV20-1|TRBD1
CSARGLQGNNEQFF
TGCAGTGCTAGAGGTCTACAGGGGAACAATGAGCAGTTCTTC
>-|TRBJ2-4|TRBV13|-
CASSSQGGNIQYF
TGTGCCAGCAGCTCCCAGGGGGGGAACATTCAGTACTTC
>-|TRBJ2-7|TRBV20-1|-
CSARGVPYEQYF
TGCAGTGCTAGAGGCGTGCCCTACGAGCAGTACTTC
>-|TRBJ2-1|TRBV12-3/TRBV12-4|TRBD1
CASRGTVYNEQFF
TGTGCCAGCAGAGGGACAGTGTACAATGAGCAGTTCTTC
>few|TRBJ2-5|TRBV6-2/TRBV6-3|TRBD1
CASSRYRGRETQYF
TGTGCCAGCAGTCGTTACAGGGGGCGAGAGACCCAGTACTTC
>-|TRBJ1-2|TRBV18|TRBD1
CASSPGQGSNYGYTF
TGTGCCAGCTCACCAGGACAGGGTTCCAACTATGGCTACACCTTC
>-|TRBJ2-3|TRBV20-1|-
CSAIRRLASTDTQYF
TGCAGTGCTATCCGGAGACTGGCTAGCACAGATACGCAGTATTTT
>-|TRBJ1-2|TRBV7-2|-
CASSLAHQGNGYTF
TGTGCCAGCAGCTTAGCGCACCAGGGTAATGGCTACACCTTC
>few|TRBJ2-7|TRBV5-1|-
CASSLAWRTGGSYEQYF
TGCGCCAGCAGCTTGGCCTGGAGAACAGGCGGCTCCTACGAGCAGTACTTC
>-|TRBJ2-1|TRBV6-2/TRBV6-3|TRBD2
CASSYSAFGAGGALNEQFF
TGTGCCAGCAGTTACTCGGCTTTTGGGGCCGGGGGGGCCTTAAATGAGCAGTTCTTC
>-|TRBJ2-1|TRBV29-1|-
CSVRPADNEQFF
TGCAGCGTTCGTCCCGCGGACAATGAGCAGTTCTTC
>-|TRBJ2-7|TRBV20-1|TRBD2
CSASPLAGTIYEQYF
TGCAGTGCTAGTCCCCTAGCGGGGACTATCTACGAGCAGTACTTC
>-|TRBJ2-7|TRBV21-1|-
CASSPKTAISYEQYF
TGTGCCAGCAGCCCTAAGACAGCGATCTCCTACGAGCAGTACTTC
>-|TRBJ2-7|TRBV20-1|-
CSAGTRDDYEQYF
TGCAGTGCTGGAACCAGGGACGACTACGAGCAGTACTTC
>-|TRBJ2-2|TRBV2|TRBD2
CASSDDGGATGELFF
TGTGCCAGCAGTGATGACGGGGGGGCCACCGGGGAGCTGTTTTTT
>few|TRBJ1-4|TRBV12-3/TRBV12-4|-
CASSPEPTEKLFF
TGTGCCAGCAGCCCCGAGCCTACTGAAAAACTGTTTTTT
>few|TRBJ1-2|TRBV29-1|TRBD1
CSGGTADGYTF
TGCAGCGGAGGGACAGCCGATGGCTACACCTTC
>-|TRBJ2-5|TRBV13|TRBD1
CASSPGTGQGGHEQYF
TGTGCCAGCAGCCCCGGTACGGGACAGGGAGGACATGAGCAGTACTTC
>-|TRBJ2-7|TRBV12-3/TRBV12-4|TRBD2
CASSFAGGPNEQYF
TGTGCCAGCAGTTTTGCGGGAGGGCCTAACGAGCAGTACTTC
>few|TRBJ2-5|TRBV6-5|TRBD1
CASSRQGVLETQYF
TGTGCCAGCAGTAGACAGGGGGTCTTGGAGACCCAGTACTTC
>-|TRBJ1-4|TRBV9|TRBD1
CASSVETGGREKLFF
TGTGCCAGCAGCGTAGAAACAGGGGGCCGGGAAAAACTGTTTTTT
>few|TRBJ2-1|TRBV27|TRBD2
CASQGMGEGYNEQFF
TGTGCCAGCCAAGGAATGGGGGAGGGGTACAATGAGCAGTTCTTC
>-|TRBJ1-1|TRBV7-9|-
CASNELTGNTEAFF
TGCGCCAGCAACGAATTAACGGGAAACACTGAAGCTTTCTTT
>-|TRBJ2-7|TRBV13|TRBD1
CASSFGTGGLYEQYF
TGTGCCAGCAGCTTCGGGACAGGGGGCTTATACGAGCAGTACTTC
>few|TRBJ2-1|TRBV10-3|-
CAISAGRKGEGEQFF
TGTGCCATCAGTGCTGGACGGAAAGGGGAAGGTGAGCAGTTCTTC
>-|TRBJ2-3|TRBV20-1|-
CSARASADPDTQYF
TGCAGTGCTAGGGCTAGCGCGGACCCGGATACGCAGTATTTT
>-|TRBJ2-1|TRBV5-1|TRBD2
CVSSLFLAGVDEQFF
TGCGTCAGCAGCTTGTTTCTAGCGGGGGTCGATGAGCAGTTCTTC
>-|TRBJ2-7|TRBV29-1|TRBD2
CSVAGGPPYEQYF
TGCAGCGTTGCGGGGGGACCTCCCTACGAGCAGTACTTC
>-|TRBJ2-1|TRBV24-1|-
CATSDLGSGDNEQFF
TGTGCCACCAGTGATTTGGGGTCTGGGGACAATGAGCAGTTCTTC
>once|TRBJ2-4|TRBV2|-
CASSGAYLAKNIQYF
TGTGCCAGCAGTGGGGCATACTTAGCCAAAAACATTCAGTACTTC
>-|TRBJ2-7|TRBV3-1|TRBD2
CASSQLAGMYEQYF
TGTGCCAGCAGCCAGCTAGCGGGAATGTACGAGCAGTACTTC
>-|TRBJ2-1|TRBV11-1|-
CASTFGGEQFF
TGTGCCAGCACCTTCGGTGGAGAGCAGTTCTTC
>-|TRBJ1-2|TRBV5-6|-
CASSLAGRRRVYGYTF
TGTGCCAGCAGCTTGGCAGGCAGGAGGCGAGTCTATGGCTACACCTTC
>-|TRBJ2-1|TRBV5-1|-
CASCRQGKNEQFF
TGCGCCAGCTGCAGGCAGGGCAAAAATGAGCAGTTCTTC
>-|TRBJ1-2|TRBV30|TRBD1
CAWNGQGSYTF
TGTGCCTGGAATGGACAGGGAAGCTACACCTTC
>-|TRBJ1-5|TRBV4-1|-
CASSQGISNQPQHF
TGCGCCAGCAGCCAAGGCATAAGCAATCAGCCCCAGCATTTT
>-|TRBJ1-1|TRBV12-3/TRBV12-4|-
CAGYPVGTAEAFF
TGTGCCGGCTATCCGGTGGGTACCGCTGAAGCTTTCTTT
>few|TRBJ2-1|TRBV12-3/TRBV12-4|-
CASSPSTRAYNEQFF
TGTGCCAGCAGTCCCTCCACCAGAGCGTACAATGAGCAGTTCTTC
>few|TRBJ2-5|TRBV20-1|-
CSAGGQIQETQYF
TGCAGTGCTGGAGGACAGATACAAGAGACCCAGTACTTC
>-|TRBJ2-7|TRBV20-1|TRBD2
CSARDRVIAGGYYEQYF
TGCAGTGCTAGAGATCGGGTGATAGCGGGAGGATACTACGAGCAGTACTTC
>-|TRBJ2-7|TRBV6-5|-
CASSLDSPDYEQYF
TGTGCCAGCAGCTTGGACAGCCCCGACTACGAGCAGTACTTC
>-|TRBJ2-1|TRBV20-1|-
CSARDPVRGEQFF
TGCAGTGCTAGAGATCCGGTGCGGGGTGAGCAGTTCTTC
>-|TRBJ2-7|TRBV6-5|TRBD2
CASSLAGGAIYEQYF
TGTGCCAGCAGTCTCGCCGGGGGGGCGATCTACGAGCAGTACTTC
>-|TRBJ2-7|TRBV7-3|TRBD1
CASSMDRGYEQYF
TGTGCCAGCAGCATGGACAGGGGCTACGAGCAGTACTTC
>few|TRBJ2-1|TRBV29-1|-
CSVEGSGYNEQFF
TGCAGCGTTGAAGGCAGTGGCTACAATGAGCAGTTCTTC
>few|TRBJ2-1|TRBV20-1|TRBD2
CSASRTSEGNEQFF
TGCAGTGCTAGCCGCACTAGCGAGGGAAATGAGCAGTTCTTC
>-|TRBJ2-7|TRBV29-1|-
CSVEIARGSPLYEQYF
TGCAGCGTTGAAATCGCTCGGGGGTCCCCCCTCTACGAGCAGTACTTC
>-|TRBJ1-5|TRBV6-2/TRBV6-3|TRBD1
CASRGQGPYQPQHF
TGTGCCAGCAGGGGACAGGGGCCGTATCAGCCCCAGCATTTT
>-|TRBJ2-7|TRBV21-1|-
CASSPSAPFYEQYF
TGTGCCAGCAGCCCCAGCGCACCGTTCTACGAGCAGTACTTC